This entry concerns a single TCR beta chain. Its antigen is unknown. Generated by immunoSEQ multiplex PCR, the TCRdb table keeps only in-frame clones and is missing some. Here the sample spans about 33,000 clones, approximately 81% being singletons. This entry comes from a study of T cells in localized non-small cell lung cancer. Findings and limits, study-wide: Longer overall survival accompanied higher blood T cell density. Only one tumor region was sequenced, so heterogeneity remains possible. Tumor trailed uninvolved adjacent lung in T cell clonality, which peaked there.

Between the trimmed V and J ends, which lost 5 bases and 5 bases, there was a span of 8 bases. Germline lookup yields CDR1 SGHRS and CDR2 YFSETQ. The CDR3 spans 13 residues. Material: peripheral blood, obtained before any cancer treatment. This TCR derives from a male donor aged 60 or older with stage II squamous cell lung carcinoma. The rearrangement links TRBV5-1 to TRBJ2-6; D not certain. The DNA for the CDR3 is TGCGCCAGCAGTTCTCTCTGGGCCAACGTCCTGACTTTC. Its translation: CASSSLWANVLTF.